One sample yielded the 15 T cell receptor beta chains listed below, sequenced in a study of T cells in Graves' hyperthyroidism and ophthalmopathy. Amplification of TCR beta CDR3 regions was performed using RNA transcripts as template. With the HTBI primer set, the TCR CDR3 went through a first round of RT-PCR. From the multiplex PCR reads, TCRdb called clonotypes with MiXCR, one entry per CDR3 protein. The profile shows fewer than 350,000 distinct CDR3 sequences, approximately 16% of them singletons. The sequenced material came from blood. These receptors were obtained from a woman aged 45 to 65 with Graves' hyperthyroidism that later progressed to Graves' ophthalmopathy.

This clonotype has at least ten counts. The V and J genes are TRBV5-1 and TRBJ1-2, with 12 bases identical to TRBD1. Germline trimming cut 7 bases from V and 2 bases from J; bases unmatched to any gene: 15. Germline CDR1 is SGHRS and CDR2 is YFSETQ. CDR3 length: 18 residues. The CDR3 protein is CASGILPGQGAGNYGYTF. The CDR3 nucleotides read TGCGCCAGCGGAATCCTCCCGGGACAGGGGGCAGGGAACTATGGCTACACCTTC.

This clonotype has a count of ten or more. V and J are TRBV12-3 or TRBV12-4 and TRBJ2-7, with TRBD1 matching 7 bases. V shed 8 bases, J shed 4 bases, and the junction held 11 bases outside the gene matches. CDR3 length: 14 amino acids. The CDR3 here is CASGLSTGWYEQYF. CDR3 sequence (DNA): TGTGCCAGCGGACTTTCGACAGGGTGGTACGAGCAGTACTTC.

This clonotype was recorded at least ten times. The V call is TRBV11-2, the J call TRBJ1-1; D gene unclear. The V and J ends lost 5 bases and 4 bases respectively, with 14 bases between them. The germline V gene encodes CDR1 SGHAT and CDR2 FQNNGV. CDR3 length: 14 residues. Written as DNA, the CDR3 is TGTGCCAGCAGCCACGTCTATCAGAGCACTGAAGCTTTCTTT. Translated: CASSHVYQSTEAFF. Based on the CDR3 plus reference TRBV11-2 and TRBJ1-1, the full variable domain is EAGVAQSPRYKIIEKRQSVAFWCNPISGHATLYWYQQILGQGPKLLIQFQNNGVVDDSQLPKDRFSAERLKGVDSTLKIQPAKLEDSAVYLCASSHVYQSTEAFFGQGTRLTVV.

This clonotype was seen at least ten times. The chain combines TRBV7-9 with TRBJ2-1; weak D call: TRBD1 (5 bases). V lost 1 base, J lost 8 bases, and 12 bases lay in between. The CDR3 is 14 residues long. CDR1 is SEHNR, CDR2 FQNEAQ, per germline (reference sequence). The CDR3 here is CASSLDLVGDEQFF. As DNA, the CDR3 is TGTGCCAGCAGCTTAGATTTGGTAGGGGATGAGCAGTTCTTC. Filled out from reference TRBV7-9 and TRBJ2-1, the complete variable domain reads DTGVSQNPRHKITKRGQNVTFRCDPISEHNRLYWYRQTLGQGPEFLTYFQNEAQLEKSRLLSDRFSAERPKGSFSTLEIQRTEQGDSAMYLCASSLDLVGDEQFFGPGTRLTVL.

This clonotype was seen ten or more times. The V call is TRBV12-3 or TRBV12-4, the J call TRBJ1-1; D unclear. Trimming cost V 3 bases and J 4 bases, with 12 bases left between them. The CDR3 has 14 amino acids. DNA for the CDR3: TGTGCCAGCAGTTTTGAGGGTGAGGGCACTGAAGCTTTCTTT. Its translation is CASSFEGEGTEAFF.

There are many counts of this clonotype. The rearrangement joins TRBV12-3 or TRBV12-4 to TRBJ1-1, with D maybe TRBD1 (5 bases). V gave up 5 bases and J gave up 1 base, with 14 bases separating them. The CDR3 spans 15 residues. CDR3 DNA: TGTGCCAGCAGTCCCGGGGCCCGGTGGAACACTGAAGCTTTCTTT. Its translation: CASSPGARWNTEAFF.

The chain joins TRBV30 to TRBJ1-2; no clear D. V dropped 2 bases and J dropped 5 bases, with 9 bases sitting between them. The CDR3 is made up of 12 amino acids. CDR1 and CDR2 from the germline V gene are GTSNPN and SVGIG (reference sequence). The DNA for the CDR3 is TGTGCCTGGAGTCCCCAAGGATATGGCTACACCTTC. Protein product: CAWSPQGYGYTF.

This clonotype was seen at least ten times. J is TRBJ2-1 and V is TRBV28; D call uncertain. The CDR3 loop spans 17 amino acids. The V end was cut by 2 bases, the J end by 5 bases, with 19 bases between. The germline V gene has CDR1 MDHEN and CDR2 SYDVKM. The CDR3: CASSLLEPSRLHNEQFF. The CDR3 DNA reads as TGTGCCAGCAGTTTACTCGAACCCTCTAGATTACACAATGAGCAGTTCTTC.

This clonotype was observed a handful of times. The gene calls are TRBV6-9 and TRBJ2-5; 7 bases line up with TRBD1. The CDR3 has 11 amino acids. The ends lost 6 bases at V and 5 bases at J; junction bases unmatched: 0. The germline CDR1 and CDR2 sequences are MNHGY and SVAAGI. The CDR3 loop is CASRQGETQYF. The CDR3 nucleotides read TGTGCCAGCAGACAGGGGGAGACCCAGTACTTC.

This clonotype was detected many times. The chain recombines TRBV2 with TRBJ2-7; no clear D. The CDR3 loop spans 15 amino acids. The ends were cut back, 1 base at V and 0 bases at J, with 10 bases in the middle. Germline lookup yields CDR1 SNHLY and CDR2 FYNNEI. CDR3 DNA: TGTGCCAGCAGTGAAGAGTACCCGTACTCCTACGAGCAGTACTTC. It is translated as CASSEEYPYSYEQYF.

To note about this clonotype: A much larger clonotype is one base distant, so this may be a read error. This rearrangement joins TRBV19 to TRBJ2-7; 8 nucleotides align to TRBD2. CDR1 and CDR2 from the germline V gene are LNHDA and SQIVND (reference sequence). The V segment lost 3 bases and the J segment 5 bases; nucleotides outside the gene matches: 12. The CDR3 contains 16 residues. The CDR3 region has the DNA TGTGCCAGTAGTATGGGGGGCCGTAGCGGGGAGGACGAGCAGTACTTC. It codes for CASSMGGRSGEDEQYF.

This clonotype was seen a handful of times. One end of the junction fails to match germline, which may point to a read error. V and J are TRBV6-6 and TRBJ1-5; maybe TRBD1 (6 bases). The CDR3 is 16 amino acids. Germline V gene sequence: CDR1 MNHNY, CDR2 SVGAGI (reference sequence). CDR3 DNA: TGTGTCAGCAGTTACTCTGCGGGGGCCTCAAATCAGCCCCAGCATTTT. Translated: CVSSYSAGASNQPQHF.

This clonotype was recorded at least ten times. This sequence joins TRBV2 and TRBJ2-1; no firm D call. Germline V gives CDR1 SNHLY, CDR2 FYNNEI. This CDR3 is 13 amino acids long. The V and J ends lost 4 bases and 0 bases respectively, with 4 bases between them. The CDR3 sequence: CASSVNSYNEQFF. Here the CDR3 DNA reads TGTGCCAGCAGTGTAAACTCCTACAATGAGCAGTTCTTC.

This clonotype was found many times. This CDR3 reads CASRETGTEAFF. In DNA, the CDR3 is TGTGCCAGCAGGGAAACAGGGACCGAAGCTTTCTTT. The chain couples TRBV6-4 to TRBJ1-1; possible D gene TRBD1, 6 bases. The CDR3 is 12 residues long. Germline V CDR1 and CDR2: MRHNA, SNTAGT. The V end lost 6 bases, the J end lost 8 bases, and 13 bases lay between the germline ends.

Ten or more counts support this clonotype. V and J are TRBV24-1 and TRBJ1-4; D is possibly TRBD1 (5 bases). Per the germline V gene, CDR1 is KGHDR and CDR2 is SFDVKD. The CDR3 is 13 residues long. V was pared by 4 bases and J by 8 bases, with 10 bases between. This CDR3 reads CATSEPGAEKLFF. The CDR3 DNA reads as TGTGCCACCAGTGAGCCCGGGGCCGAAAAACTGTTTTTT.